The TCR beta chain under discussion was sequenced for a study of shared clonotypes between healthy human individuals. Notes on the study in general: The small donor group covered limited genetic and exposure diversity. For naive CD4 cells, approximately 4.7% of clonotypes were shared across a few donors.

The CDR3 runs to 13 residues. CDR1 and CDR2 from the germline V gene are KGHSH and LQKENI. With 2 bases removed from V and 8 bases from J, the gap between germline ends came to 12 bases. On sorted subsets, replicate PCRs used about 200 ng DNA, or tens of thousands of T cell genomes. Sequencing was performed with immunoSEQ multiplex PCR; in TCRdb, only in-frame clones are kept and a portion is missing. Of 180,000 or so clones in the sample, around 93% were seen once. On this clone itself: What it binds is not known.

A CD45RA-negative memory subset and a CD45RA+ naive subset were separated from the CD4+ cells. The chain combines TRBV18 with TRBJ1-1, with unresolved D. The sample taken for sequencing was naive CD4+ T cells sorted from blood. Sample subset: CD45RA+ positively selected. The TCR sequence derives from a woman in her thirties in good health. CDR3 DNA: TGTGCCAGCTCACCAAGGGAGAGGAGAGAAGCTTTCTTT. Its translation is CASSPRERREAFF. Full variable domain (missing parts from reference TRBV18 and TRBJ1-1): NAGVMQNPRHLVRRRGQEARLRCSPMKGHSHVYWYRQLPEEGLKFMVYLQKENIIDESGMPKERFSAEFPKEGPSILRIQQVVRGDSAAYFCASSPRERREAFFGQGTRLTVV.